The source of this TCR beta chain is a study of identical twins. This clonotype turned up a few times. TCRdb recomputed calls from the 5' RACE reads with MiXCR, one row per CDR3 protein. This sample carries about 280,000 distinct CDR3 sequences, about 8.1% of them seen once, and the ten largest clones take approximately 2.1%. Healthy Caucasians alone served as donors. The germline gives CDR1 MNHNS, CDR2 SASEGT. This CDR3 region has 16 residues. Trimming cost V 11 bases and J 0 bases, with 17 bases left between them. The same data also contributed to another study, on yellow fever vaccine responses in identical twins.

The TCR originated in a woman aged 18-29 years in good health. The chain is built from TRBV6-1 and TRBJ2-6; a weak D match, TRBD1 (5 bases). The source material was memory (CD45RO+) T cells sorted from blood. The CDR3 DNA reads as TGTGCCGCTGGAGCAGGGTTTGCCTCTGGGGCCAACGTCCTGACTTTC. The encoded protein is CAAGAGFASGANVLTF.